The rows below give T cell receptor beta chains drawn from one sample of a study of human T cells and chemical hapten exposure. TCRdb processed the RACE reads anew with MiXCR; each CDR3 protein has one entry. The sample carries approximately 89,000 distinct CDR3 sequences, roughly a tenth recorded once. The sample consisted of whole blood, taken in connection with sensitization to the hapten diphenylcyclopropenone (DPC). The source is a woman aged 25 to 39 with alopecia areata. Some clones in this sample may be carry-over from other donors' samples. Each CDR3 is given with its conserved first and last residue. Each record gives: V gene, D gene, clone size, J gene, CDR3 protein, CDR3 DNA. A D gene is named only where the DNA matches it firmly. Clone size is not always given. Where it is, it says once, few, many or a class for expanded clones.

TRBV20-1	NA	many	TRBJ2-7	CSARWASVPYEQYF	TGCAGTGCTAGATGGGCTAGCGTTCCCTACGAGCAGTACTTC
TRBV29-1	NA	NA	TRBJ2-1	CSVVTNRRGNEQFF	TGCAGCGTTGTAACAAACCGAAGGGGGAATGAGCAGTTCTTC
TRBV29-1	TRBD1	many	TRBJ1-1	CSVGRESTRGLVEAFF	TGCAGCGTTGGCCGTGAAAGTACCAGGGGGTTGGTTGAAGCTTTCTTT
TRBV5-4	NA	many	TRBJ2-2	CASSLTRGAGGELFF	TGTGCCAGCAGCTTGACCAGGGGCGCGGGCGGGGAGCTGTTTTTT
TRBV6-5	TRBD2	many	TRBJ2-2	CASSYTSGGVTGELFF	TGTGCCAGCAGTTATACATCGGGAGGGGTTACCGGGGAGCTGTTTTTT
TRBV6-2/TRBV6-3	NA	many	TRBJ2-7	CASGRGLIYEQYF	TGTGCCAGCGGTCGGGGTTTGATCTACGAGCAGTACTTC
TRBV6-4	TRBD1	few	TRBJ1-1	CASSETGEDGEAFF	TGTGCCAGCAGTGAAACAGGGGAAGATGGTGAAGCTTTCTTT
TRBV4-2	NA	many	TRBJ1-1	CASSQDTNTEAFF	TGTGCCAGCAGCCAAGATACAAACACTGAAGCTTTCTTT
TRBV5-1	NA	NA	TRBJ2-7	CASSFGQFYEQYF	TGCGCCAGCAGCTTCGGTCAATTCTACGAGCAGTACTTC
TRBV5-4	TRBD2	NA	TRBJ2-2	CASSFGLAGELFF	TGTGCCAGCAGCTTCGGACTAGCCGGGGAGCTGTTTTTT
TRBV12-3/TRBV12-4	NA	NA	TRBJ2-1	CASSLVAGAVVNEQFF	TGTGCCAGCTCTCTCGTAGCAGGGGCAGTCGTCAATGAGCAGTTCTTC
TRBV19	NA	NA	TRBJ1-2	CASSTPGDGYGYTF	TGTGCCAGTAGTACCCCGGGGGACGGCTATGGCTACACCTTC
TRBV7-2	NA	NA	TRBJ2-3	CTPSPDTQYF	TGTACACCGAGCCCAGATACGCAGTATTTT
TRBV18	NA	many	TRBJ2-7	CASSPFTEGGEQYF	TGTGCCAGCTCACCCTTCACGGAGGGCGGCGAGCAGTACTTC